This T cell receptor beta chain was recovered during a study of beta chain features in type 1 diabetes. A remark on this clone: Other DNA sequences from this sample encode an identical CDR3 as well.

CDR3 length: 12 amino acids. V was clipped by 6 bases and J by 5 bases, with 10 bases between them. Germline assignment: CDR1 MNHEY and CDR2 SMNVEV (reference sequence). Naive, central memory, regulatory and stem cell-like memory cells within the CD4+ compartment were sorted using CD45RO/CCR7/CD25/CD127/CD95/CD27. cDNA synthesis used the whole RNA isolate, giving expressed TCRB sequences. Using immunoSEQ multiplex PCR, the repertoire was profiled, and TCRdb retains in-frame clones only, with some absent. The table includes about 620,000 clones, 15% detected once. What was sequenced was naive CD4+ T cells from blood. The rearrangement joins TRBV27 to TRBJ1-2; D uncertain. This TCR derives from a young man in good health. CDR3 sequence: CASSSFGYGYTF. The CDR3 DNA sequence: TGTGCCAGCAGCAGCTTTGGGTATGGCTACACCTTC.